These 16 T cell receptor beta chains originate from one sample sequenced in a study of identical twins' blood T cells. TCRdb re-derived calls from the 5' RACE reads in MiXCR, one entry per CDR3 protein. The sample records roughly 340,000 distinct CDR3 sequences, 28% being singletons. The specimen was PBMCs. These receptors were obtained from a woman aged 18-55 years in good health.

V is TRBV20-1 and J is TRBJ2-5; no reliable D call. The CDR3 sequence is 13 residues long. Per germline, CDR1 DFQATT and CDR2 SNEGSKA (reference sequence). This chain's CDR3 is CNARLLDQETQYF. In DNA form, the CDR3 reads TGCAATGCGAGGCTTTTGGATCAAGAGACCCAGTACTTC.

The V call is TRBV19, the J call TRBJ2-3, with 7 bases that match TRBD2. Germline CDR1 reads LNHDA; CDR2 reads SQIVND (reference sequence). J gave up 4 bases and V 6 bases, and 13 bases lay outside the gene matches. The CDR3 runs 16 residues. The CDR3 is CASRTLGGAGPDTQYF. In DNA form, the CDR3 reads TGTGCCAGTAGGACTCTCGGGGGAGCGGGGCCAGATACGCAGTATTTT.

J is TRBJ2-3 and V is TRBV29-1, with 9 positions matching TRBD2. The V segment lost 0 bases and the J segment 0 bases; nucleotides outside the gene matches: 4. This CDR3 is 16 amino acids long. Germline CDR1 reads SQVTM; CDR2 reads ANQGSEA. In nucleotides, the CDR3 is TGCAGCGTTGAAGATCGGCTAGCGGGGAGCACAGATACGCAGTATTTT. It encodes CSVEDRLAGSTDTQYF.

CDR3 bases: TGTGCCAGCAGCTTATTCTACCGCTCCTACAATGAGCAGTTCTTC. It specifies CASSLFYRSYNEQFF. The J gene is TRBJ2-1, the V gene TRBV7-2; D gene unclear. Germline CDR1 is SGHTA and CDR2 is FQGNSA. Trimming shortened V by 2 bases and J by 0 bases, and 8 bases separated the two germline ends. This CDR3 region has 15 residues.

CDR3 DNA sequence: TGCGCCAGCAGCTCGACCGGAGGAGAGCAGTACTTC. Translation: CASSSTGGEQYF. The chain employs TRBV5-1 and TRBJ2-7, with D perhaps matching TRBD2 (5 bases). The V end was cut by 3 bases, the J end by 7 bases, with 11 bases between. Germline V gene data show CDR1 as SGHRS and CDR2 as YFSETQ. The CDR3 has 12 residues.

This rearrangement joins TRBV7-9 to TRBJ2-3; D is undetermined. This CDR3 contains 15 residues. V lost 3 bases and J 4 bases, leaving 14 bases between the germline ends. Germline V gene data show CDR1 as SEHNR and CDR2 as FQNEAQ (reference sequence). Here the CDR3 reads CASSFRRLESDTQYF. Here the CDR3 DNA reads TGTGCCAGCAGCTTTAGGCGCCTAGAGTCAGATACGCAGTATTTT.

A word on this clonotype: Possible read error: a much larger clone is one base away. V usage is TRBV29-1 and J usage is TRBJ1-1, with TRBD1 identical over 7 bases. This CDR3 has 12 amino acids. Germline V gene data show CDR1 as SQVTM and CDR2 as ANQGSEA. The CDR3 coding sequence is TGCAACGTTAATCTACAGGGGACTGAAGCTTTCTTT. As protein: CNVNLQGTEAFF. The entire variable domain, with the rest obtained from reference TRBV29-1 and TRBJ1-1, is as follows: SAVISQKPSRDICQRGTSLTIQCQVDSQVTMMFWYRQQPGQSLTLIATANQGSEATYESGFVIDKFPISRPNLTFSTLTVSNMSPEDSSIYLCNVNLQGTEAFFGQGTRLTVV.

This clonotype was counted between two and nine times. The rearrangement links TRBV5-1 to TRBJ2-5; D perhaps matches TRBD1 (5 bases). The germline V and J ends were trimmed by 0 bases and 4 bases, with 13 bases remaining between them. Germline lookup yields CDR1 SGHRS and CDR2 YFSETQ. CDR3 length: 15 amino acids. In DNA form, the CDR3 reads TGCGCCAGCAGCTTGGTAGGCGACAGTCGAGAGACCCAGTACTTC. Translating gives CASSLVGDSRETQYF. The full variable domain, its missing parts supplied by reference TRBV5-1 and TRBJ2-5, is KAGVTQTPRYLIKTRGQQVTLSCSPISGHRSVSWYQQTPGQGLQFLFEYFSETQRNKGNFPGRFSGRQFSNSRSEMNVSTLELGDSALYLCASSLVGDSRETQYFGPGTRLLVL.

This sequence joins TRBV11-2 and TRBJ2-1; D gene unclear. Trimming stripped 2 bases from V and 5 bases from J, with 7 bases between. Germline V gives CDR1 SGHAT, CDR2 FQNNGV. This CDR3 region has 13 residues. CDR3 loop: CASSLYDHNEQFF. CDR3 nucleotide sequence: TGTGCCAGCAGCTTATACGACCACAATGAGCAGTTCTTC.

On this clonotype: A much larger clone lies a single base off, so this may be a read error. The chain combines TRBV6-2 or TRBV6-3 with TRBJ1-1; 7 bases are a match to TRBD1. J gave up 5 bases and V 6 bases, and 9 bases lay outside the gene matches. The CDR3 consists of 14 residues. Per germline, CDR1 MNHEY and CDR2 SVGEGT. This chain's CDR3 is CASRPQGRVTEAFF. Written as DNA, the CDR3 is TGTGCCAGCAGACCACAGGGGAGAGTAACTGAAGCTTTCTTT.

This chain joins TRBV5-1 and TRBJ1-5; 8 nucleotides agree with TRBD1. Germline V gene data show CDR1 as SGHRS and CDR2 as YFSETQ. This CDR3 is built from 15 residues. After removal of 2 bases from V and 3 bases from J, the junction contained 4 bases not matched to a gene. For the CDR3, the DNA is TGCGCCAGCAGCTTCACAGGGGGTTACAATCAGCCCCAGCATTTT. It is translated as CASSFTGGYNQPQHF.

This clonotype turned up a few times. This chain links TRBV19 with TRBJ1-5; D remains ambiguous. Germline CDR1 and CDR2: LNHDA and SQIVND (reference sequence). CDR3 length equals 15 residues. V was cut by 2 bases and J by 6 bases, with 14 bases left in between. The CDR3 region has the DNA TGTGCCAGTAGTATAATCTACGCCAATACTCAGCCCCAGCATTTT. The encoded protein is CASSIIYANTQPQHF.

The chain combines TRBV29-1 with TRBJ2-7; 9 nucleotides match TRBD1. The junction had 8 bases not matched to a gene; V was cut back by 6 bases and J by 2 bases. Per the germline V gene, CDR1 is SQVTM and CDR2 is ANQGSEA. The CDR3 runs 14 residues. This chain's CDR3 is CSVKTGTGTYEQYF. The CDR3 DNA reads TGCAGCGTGAAAACCGGGACAGGGACCTACGAGCAGTACTTC.

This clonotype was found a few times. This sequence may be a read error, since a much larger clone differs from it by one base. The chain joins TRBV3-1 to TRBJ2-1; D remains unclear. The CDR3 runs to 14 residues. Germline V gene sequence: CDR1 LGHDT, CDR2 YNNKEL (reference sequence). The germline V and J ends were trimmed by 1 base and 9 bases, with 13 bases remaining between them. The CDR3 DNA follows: TGTGCCAGCAGCCAAGGTCGGTCGGGTGCTGAGCAGTTCTTC. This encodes CASSQGRSGAEQFF.

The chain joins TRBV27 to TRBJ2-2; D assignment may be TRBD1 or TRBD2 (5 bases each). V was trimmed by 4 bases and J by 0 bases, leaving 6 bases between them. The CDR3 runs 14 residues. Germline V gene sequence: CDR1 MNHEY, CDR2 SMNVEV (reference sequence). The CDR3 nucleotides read TGTGCCAGCAGTTGGGGGACGAACACCGGGGAGCTGTTTTTT. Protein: CASSWGTNTGELFF.

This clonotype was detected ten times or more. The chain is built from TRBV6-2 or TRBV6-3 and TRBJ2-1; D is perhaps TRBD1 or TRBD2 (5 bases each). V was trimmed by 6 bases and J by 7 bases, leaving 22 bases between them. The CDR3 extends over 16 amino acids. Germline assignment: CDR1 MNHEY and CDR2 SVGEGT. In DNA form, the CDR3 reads TGTGCCAGCAGCTACCTCCAGGGCCCCCCGGGGAATGAGCAGTTCTTC. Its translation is CASSYLQGPPGNEQFF.